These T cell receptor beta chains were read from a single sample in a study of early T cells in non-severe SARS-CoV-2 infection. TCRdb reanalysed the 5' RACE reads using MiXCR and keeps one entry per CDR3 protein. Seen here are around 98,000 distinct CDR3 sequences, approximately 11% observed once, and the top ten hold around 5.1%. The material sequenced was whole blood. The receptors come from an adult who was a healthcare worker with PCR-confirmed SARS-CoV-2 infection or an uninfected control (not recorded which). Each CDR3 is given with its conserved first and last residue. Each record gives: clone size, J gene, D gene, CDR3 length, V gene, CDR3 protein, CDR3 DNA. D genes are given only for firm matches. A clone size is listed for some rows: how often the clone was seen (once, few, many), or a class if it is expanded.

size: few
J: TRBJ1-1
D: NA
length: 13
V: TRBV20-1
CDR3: CLAEKFMNTEAFF
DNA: TGCCTCGCCGAGAAGTTCATGAACACTGAAGCTTTCTTT

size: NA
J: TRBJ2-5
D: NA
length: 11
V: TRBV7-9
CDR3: CASSSLETQYF
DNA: TGTGCCAGCAGCTCTTTAGAGACCCAGTACTTC

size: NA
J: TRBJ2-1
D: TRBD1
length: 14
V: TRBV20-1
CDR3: CSAGLRQGVNEQFF
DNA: TGCAGTGCTGGCCTCCGACAGGGGGTTAATGAGCAGTTCTTC

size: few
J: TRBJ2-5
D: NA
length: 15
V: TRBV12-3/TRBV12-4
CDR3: CASSLASRGQETQYF
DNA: TGTGCCAGCAGTTTAGCCTCCAGGGGCCAAGAGACCCAGTACTTC

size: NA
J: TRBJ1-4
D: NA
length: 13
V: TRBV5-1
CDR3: CASSLRLNEKLFF
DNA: TGCGCCAGCAGCTTACGGCTTAATGAAAAACTGTTTTTT

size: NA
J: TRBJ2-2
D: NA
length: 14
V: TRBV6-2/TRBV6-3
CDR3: CASSYSKDTGELFF
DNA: TGTGCCAGCAGTTACTCGAAGGACACCGGGGAGCTGTTTTTT

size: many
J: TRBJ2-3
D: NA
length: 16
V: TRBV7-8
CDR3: CASSPKTGRYTDTQYF
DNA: TGTGCCAGCAGCCCTAAAACAGGGCGGTACACAGATACGCAGTATTTT

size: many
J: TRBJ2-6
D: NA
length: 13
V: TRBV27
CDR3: CASSLGGANVLTF
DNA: TGTGCCAGCAGTCTGGGTGGGGCCAACGTCCTGACTTTC

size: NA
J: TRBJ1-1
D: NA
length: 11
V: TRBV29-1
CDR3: CSATSNTEAFF
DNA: TGCAGCGCGACGTCAAACACTGAAGCTTTCTTT

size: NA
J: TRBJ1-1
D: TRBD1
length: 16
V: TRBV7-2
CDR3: CASSWRDRQLSTEAFF
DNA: TGTGCCAGCAGCTGGCGGGACAGACAACTGAGCACTGAAGCTTTCTTT

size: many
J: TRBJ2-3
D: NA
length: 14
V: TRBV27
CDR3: CASSLLAGTDTQYF
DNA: TGTGCCAGCAGTTTATTGGCCGGGACAGATACGCAGTATTTT

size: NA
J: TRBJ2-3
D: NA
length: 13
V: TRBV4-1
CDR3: CASSQPAGDTQYF
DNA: TGCGCCAGCAGCCAGCCCGCGGGAGATACGCAGTATTTT

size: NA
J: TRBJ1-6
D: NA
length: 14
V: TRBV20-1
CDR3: CSAKKVSPHSPLHF
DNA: TGCAGTGCTAAAAAAGTCTCCCCCCATTCACCCCTCCACTTT

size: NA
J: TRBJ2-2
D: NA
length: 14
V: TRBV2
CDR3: CASNYIGYTGELFF
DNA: TGTGCCAGTAATTACATCGGGTACACCGGGGAGCTGTTTTTT

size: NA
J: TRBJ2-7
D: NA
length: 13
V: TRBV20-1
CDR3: CSARDGTLYEQYF
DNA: TGCAGTGCTAGAGATGGGACCCTCTACGAGCAGTACTTC

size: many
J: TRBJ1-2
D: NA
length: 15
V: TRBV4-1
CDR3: CASSLTGDGYSSYTF
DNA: TGCGCCAGCAGTTTGACAGGCGACGGATATAGTAGCTACACCTTC

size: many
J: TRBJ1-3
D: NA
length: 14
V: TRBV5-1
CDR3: CASSPDTTGNTIYF
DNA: TGCGCCAGCAGCCCCGACACGACTGGAAACACCATATATTTT

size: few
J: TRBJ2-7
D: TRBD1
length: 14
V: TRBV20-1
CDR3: CSATGTATSYEQYF
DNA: TGCAGTGCAACCGGGACAGCAACCTCCTACGAGCAGTACTTC

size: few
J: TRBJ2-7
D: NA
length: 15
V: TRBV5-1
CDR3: CASSSLSGTNYEQYF
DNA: TGCGCCAGCAGCTCCCTCTCCGGGACAAACTACGAGCAGTACTTC

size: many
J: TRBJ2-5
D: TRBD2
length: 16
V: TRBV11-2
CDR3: CASSLALTSAQETQYF
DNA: TGTGCCAGCAGCTTAGCCCTGACTAGCGCACAAGAGACCCAGTACTTC

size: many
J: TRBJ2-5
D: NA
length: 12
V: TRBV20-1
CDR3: CSASQAEETQYF
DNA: TGCAGTGCTAGCCAGGCAGAAGAGACCCAGTACTTC

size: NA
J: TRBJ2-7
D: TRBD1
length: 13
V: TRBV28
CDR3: CASTQGVPYEQYF
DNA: TGTGCCAGCACCCAGGGGGTGCCTTACGAGCAGTACTTC

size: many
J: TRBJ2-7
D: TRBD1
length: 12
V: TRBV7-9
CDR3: CASSLTGDEQYF
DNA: TGTGCCAGCAGCTTAACAGGGGACGAGCAGTACTTC

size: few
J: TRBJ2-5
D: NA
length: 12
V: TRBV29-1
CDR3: CSAGRQQETQYF
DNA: TGCAGCGCCGGACGACAGCAAGAGACCCAGTACTTC

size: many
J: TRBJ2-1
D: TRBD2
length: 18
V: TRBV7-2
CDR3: CASSVYPVTSSKNGEQFF
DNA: TGTGCCAGCAGCGTCTATCCAGTGACTAGCTCGAAGAATGGTGAGCAGTTCTTC

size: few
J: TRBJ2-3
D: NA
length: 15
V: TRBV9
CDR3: CASNLRGGAGDTQYF
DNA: TGTGCCAGCAACCTCCGGGGCGGAGCAGGCGATACGCAGTATTTT

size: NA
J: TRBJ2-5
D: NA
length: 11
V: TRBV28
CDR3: CATADHETQYF
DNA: TGTGCAACAGCGGATCACGAGACCCAGTACTTC

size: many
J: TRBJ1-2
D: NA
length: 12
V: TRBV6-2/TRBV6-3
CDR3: CASSYGYYGYTF
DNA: TGTGCCAGCAGTTACGGCTACTATGGCTACACCTTC

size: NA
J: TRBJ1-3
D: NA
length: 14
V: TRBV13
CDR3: CASSSLRAENTIYF
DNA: TGTGCCAGCAGCTCTCTCAGAGCTGAAAACACCATATATTTT

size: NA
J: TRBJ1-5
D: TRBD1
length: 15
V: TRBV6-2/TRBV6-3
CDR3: CASSSGTGGHQPQHF
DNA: TGTGCCAGCAGTTCCGGGACAGGGGGTCATCAGCCCCAGCATTTT

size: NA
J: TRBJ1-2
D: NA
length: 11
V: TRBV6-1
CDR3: CASSFVRVATF
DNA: TGTGCCAGCAGTTTTGTCCGTGTAGCCACCTTC

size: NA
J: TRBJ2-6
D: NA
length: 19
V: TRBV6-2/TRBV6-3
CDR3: CASSYPPGRGTSGANVLTF
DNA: TGTGCCAGCAGCTACCCCCCGGGTAGGGGGACCTCTGGGGCCAACGTCCTGACTTTC

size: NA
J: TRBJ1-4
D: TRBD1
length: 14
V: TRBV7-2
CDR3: CASSSVPGQGKLFF
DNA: TGTGCCAGCAGCTCCGTCCCGGGACAGGGAAAACTGTTTTTT

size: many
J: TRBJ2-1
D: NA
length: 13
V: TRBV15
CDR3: CATSGQKYNEQFF
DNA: TGTGCCACCAGCGGACAAAAGTACAATGAGCAGTTCTTC

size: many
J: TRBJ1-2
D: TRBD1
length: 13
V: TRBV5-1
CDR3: CASSSRTGEGYTF
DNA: TGCGCCAGCAGCTCCCGGACAGGGGAAGGCTACACCTTC

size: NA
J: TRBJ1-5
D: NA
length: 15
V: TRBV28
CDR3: CASSPRGSRNQPQHF
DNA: TGTGCCAGCAGTCCCCGAGGGTCCCGGAATCAGCCCCAGCATTTT

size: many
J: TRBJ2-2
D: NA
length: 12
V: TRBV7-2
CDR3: CASSLTAGELFF
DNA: TGTGCCAGCAGCTTGACTGCCGGGGAGCTGTTTTTT

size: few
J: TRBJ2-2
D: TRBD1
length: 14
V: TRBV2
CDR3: CASSDRGRIGELFF
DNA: TGTGCCAGCAGTGACAGGGGGCGCATCGGGGAGCTGTTTTTT

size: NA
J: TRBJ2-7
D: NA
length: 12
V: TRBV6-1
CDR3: CASSEIRPLQYF
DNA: TGTGCCAGCAGTGAAATCCGGCCCCTGCAGTACTTC

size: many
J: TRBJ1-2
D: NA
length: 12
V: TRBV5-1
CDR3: CASSLYRWGYTF
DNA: TGCGCCAGCAGCTTGTACCGCTGGGGCTACACCTTC

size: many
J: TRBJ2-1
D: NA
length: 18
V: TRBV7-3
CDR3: CASSPRGAGTFSYNEQFF
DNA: TGTGCCAGCAGCCCAAGGGGGGCAGGTACTTTTTCCTACAATGAGCAGTTCTTC